The clone carrying this T cell receptor beta chain was observed many times. Germline loops: CDR1 DFQATT, CDR2 SNEGSKA (reference sequence). V was pared by 0 bases and J by 1 base, with 12 bases between. The CDR3 is 15 residues long. This entry is derived from a study of T cells in Graves' hyperthyroidism and ophthalmopathy. Amplification of TCR beta CDR3 regions used RNA as the template. The primer set for the first-round RT-PCR of the TCR CDR3 was HTBI. TCRdb reprocessed the multiplex PCR reads with MiXCR, giving one entry per CDR3 protein. The sample holds 350,000 to 450,000 distinct CDR3 sequences, around 15% seen once.

The J gene is TRBJ1-1, the V gene TRBV20-1; D gene unclear. Source material: blood. The receptor's source is a man in his fifties with Graves' ophthalmopathy. In DNA, the CDR3 is TGCAGTGCTAGAGATTTGAGGGCCCAGAACACTGAAGCTTTCTTT. Translated, it gives CSARDLRAQNTEAFF.